This passage covers 20 T cell receptor beta chains from one sample sequenced in a study of cytomegalovirus exposure and HLA in healthy donors. Libraries were prepared by immunoSEQ multiplex PCR; TCRdb keeps only in-frame clonotypes and omits some of them. Counted here are 200,000 or so clones, 84% occurring once; the ten biggest clones make up 13%. Sequencing input: PBMCs. Receptors originate from a woman aged 30 to 39 in good health and CMV-seropositive.

The chain couples TRBV6-1 to TRBJ1-4; 7 bases are a match to TRBD1. This CDR3 has 13 residues. Germline V gene lookup returns CDR1 MNHNS and CDR2 SASEGT. The V and J ends lost 11 bases and 3 bases, in that order; junction bases with no gene match: 6. CDR3 residues: CAGADRANEKLFF. The CDR3, as DNA: TGTGCCGGTGCAGACAGGGCTAATGAAAAACTGTTTTTT.

The chain couples TRBV18 to TRBJ2-7; the match to TRBD1 covers 7 bases. The CDR3 totals 15 residues. V dropped 3 bases and J dropped 5; count of bases not matched to a gene: 10. Germline-derived CDR1 and CDR2 are KGHSH and LQKENI. The DNA for the CDR3 is TGTGCCAGCTCACCGGGTCGGCAGGGGGTAAACGAGCAGTACTTC. It yields the protein CASSPGRQGVNEQYF.

The chain carries TRBV5-4 and TRBJ1-3, with 7 bases aligning to TRBD1. CDR3 length equals 15 residues. Germline values: CDR1 SGHNT, CDR2 YYREEE (reference sequence). The V and J ends lost 3 bases and 0 bases, in that order; junction bases with no gene match: 3. CDR3 DNA: TGTGCCAGCAGCTCGAGGACAGGCTCTGGAAACACCATATATTTT. Its protein is CASSSRTGSGNTIYF.

This chain links TRBV6-1 with TRBJ1-1; maybe TRBD1 (6 bases). The ends were cut back, 4 bases at V and 7 bases at J, with 22 bases in the middle. The CDR3 totals 16 residues. Germline CDR1 MNHNS, CDR2 SASEGT. This CDR3 reads CASSGGGGSYFIEAFF. DNA for the CDR3: TGTGCCAGCAGTGGGGGAGGGGGGAGCTACTTCATTGAAGCTTTCTTT.

The chain couples TRBV7-9 to TRBJ2-5, with 7 bases fitting TRBD2. The CDR3 loop spans 15 amino acids. V shed 5 bases, J shed 1 base, and the junction held 7 bases outside the gene matches. Germline V gene data show CDR1 as SEHNR and CDR2 as FQNEAQ (reference sequence). In DNA, the CDR3 is TGTGCCAGCAGCAATGGACTAGTGGTCCAAGAGACCCAGTACTTC. Translating it yields CASSNGLVVQETQYF.

The rearrangement links TRBV10-3 to TRBJ2-7; TRBD2 might be the D (5 bases). CDR3 length: 15 residues. Between the trimmed V and J ends, which lost 3 bases and 0 bases, there was a span of 12 bases. CDR1 is ENHRY, CDR2 SYGVKD, per germline. The CDR3 nucleotides read TGTGCCATCAGTGAAAGAGGGAGAGACTCCTACGAGCAGTACTTC. Translation gives CAISERGRDSYEQYF.

In DNA, the CDR3 is TGTGCCAGCACCTCGGGGGGTTTCACAGATACGCAGTATTTT. It specifies CASTSGGFTDTQYF. The rearrangement links TRBV28 to TRBJ2-3; the match to TRBD2 covers 7 bases. There are 14 residues in the CDR3. Germline V lookup: CDR1 MDHEN, CDR2 SYDVKM. V shed 7 bases and J 2 bases; nucleotides not matched to a gene: 6. Based on the CDR3 plus reference TRBV28 and TRBJ2-3, the full variable domain is DVKVTQSSRYLVKRTGEKVFLECVQDMDHENMFWYRQDPGLGLRLIYFSYDVKMKEKGDIPEGYSVSREKKERFSLILESASTNQTSMYLCASTSGGFTDTQYFGPGTRLTVL.

This clone came up once. This sequence joins TRBV28 and TRBJ1-2; D call uncertain. Germline V gene data show CDR1 as MDHEN and CDR2 as SYDVKM. Between the trimmed V and J ends, which lost 3 bases and 6 bases, there was a span of 11 bases. The CDR3 loop spans 13 amino acids. The CDR3 nucleotides read TGTGCCAGCAGTTTGGAACAGATTAATGGCTACACCTTC. Amino acids: CASSLEQINGYTF.

The table lists this clone with a count of one. The chain is built from TRBV9 and TRBJ2-7; TRBD2 is a possible D gene (5 bases). This CDR3 region has 16 residues. Germline CDR1 reads SGDLS; CDR2 reads YYNGEE. The V end lost 5 bases, the J end lost 1 base, and 19 bases lay between the germline ends. The CDR3 sequence is CASSVNSGMNSYEQYF. The CDR3 DNA is TGTGCCAGCAGTGTCAATTCGGGGATGAATTCCTACGAGCAGTACTTC.

The gene calls are TRBV7-9 and TRBJ2-7; 7 nucleotides agree with TRBD1. Germline CDR1 and CDR2: SEHNR and FQNEAQ (reference sequence). CDR3 size: 12 residues. After removal of 8 bases from V and 4 bases from J, the junction contained 5 bases not matched to a gene. CDR3 amino acids: CASGDRQYEQYF. The CDR3 bases are TGTGCCAGCGGGGACAGACAATACGAGCAGTACTTC.

The chain couples TRBV28 to TRBJ1-2, with D possibly TRBD1 on 6 matching bases. The V gene lost 2 bases and the J gene lost 6 bases, with 7 bases spanning the gap. Germline loops: CDR1 MDHEN, CDR2 SYDVKM. The CDR3 is made up of 12 amino acids. CDR3 bases: TGTGCCAGCAGTTTAGCAGGGGATGGCTACACCTTC. Amino acids: CASSLAGDGYTF.

The rearrangement joins TRBV27 to TRBJ2-4; 7 positions match TRBD1. The CDR3 loop spans 16 amino acids. Germline assignment: CDR1 MNHEY and CDR2 SMNVEV (reference sequence). Trimming cost V 4 bases and J 5 bases; bases outside gene matches: 11. The chain's CDR3 is CASSSHGAGGENIQYF. DNA for the CDR3: TGTGCCAGCAGTTCCCACGGCGCAGGGGGAGAAAACATTCAGTACTTC.

The chain combines TRBV14 with TRBJ2-7, with no clear D. Trimming pared 2 bases from V and 5 bases from J, leaving 4 bases between. This CDR3 is 11 amino acids long. Germline loops: CDR1 SGHDN, CDR2 FVKESK. The CDR3 spells CASSQLDEQYF. The CDR3 bases are TGTGCCAGCAGCCAACTCGACGAGCAGTACTTC. Full variable domain (rest looked up from reference TRBV14 and TRBJ2-7): EAGVTQFPSHSVIEKGQTVTLRCDPISGHDNLYWYRRVMGKEIKFLLHFVKESKQDESGMPNNRFLAERTGGTYSTLKVQPAELEDSGVYFCASSQLDEQYFGPGTRLTVT.

This clone was picked up a small number of times. The chain has TRBV19 and TRBJ2-2; the D is unclear. This CDR3 is built from 16 residues. Trimming pared 3 bases from V and 4 bases from J, leaving 15 bases between. Germline loops: CDR1 LNHDA, CDR2 SQIVND (reference sequence). CDR3 region: CASSMRAGTSTGELFF. The CDR3 DNA is TGTGCCAGTAGTATGAGAGCAGGAACCAGCACCGGGGAGCTGTTTTTT. The full variable domain, its missing parts supplied by reference TRBV19 and TRBJ2-2, is DGGITQSPKYLFRKEGQNVTLSCEQNLNHDAMYWYRQDPGQGLRLIYYSQIVNDFQKGDIAEGYSVSREKKESFPLTVTSAQKNPTAFYLCASSMRAGTSTGELFFGEGSRLTVL.

The genes are TRBV30 and TRBJ2-1, with 11 positions matching TRBD1. CDR3 size: 13 residues. The V and J ends lost 2 bases and 9 bases, in that order; junction bases with no gene match: 3. Germline values: CDR1 GTSNPN, CDR2 SVGIG (reference sequence). The CDR3 region has the DNA TGTGCCTGGAGTTGGACAGGGGGCACTGAGCAGTTCTTC. Its translation: CAWSWTGGTEQFF.

This rearrangement joins TRBV7-2 to TRBJ2-7; D is ambiguous. Germline assignment: CDR1 SGHTA and CDR2 FQGNSA. This CDR3 has 15 residues. V lost 5 bases and J lost 6, with 20 bases in between. The CDR3, as DNA: TGTGCCAGCAGCCCACGGTCGGTGGGCCCCCTCGAGCAGTACTTC. Amino acids: CASSPRSVGPLEQYF.

The V gene is TRBV5-8, the J gene TRBJ1-5, with 7 bases aligning to TRBD1. Germline assignment: CDR1 SGHTS and CDR2 YDEGEE. Trimming removed 4 bases from V and 4 bases from J; junction bases left unmatched: 8. There are 15 residues in the CDR3. CDR3 sequence: CASSLPGQHNQPQHF. CDR3 coding DNA: TGTGCCAGCAGCCTCCCGGGACAGCATAATCAGCCCCAGCATTTT.

This sequence joins TRBV29-1 and TRBJ2-5; D is unresolved. Trimming took 2 bases from V and 5 from J, leaving 9 bases between them. Germline CDR1 SQVTM, CDR2 ANQGSEA. CDR3 length: 12 amino acids. CDR3: CSVESPGETQYF. The CDR3 nucleotides are TGCAGCGTTGAATCCCCCGGGGAGACCCAGTACTTC. Supplemented by reference TRBV29-1 and TRBJ2-5, the full variable domain reads SAVISQKPSRDICQRGTSLTIQCQVDSQVTMMFWYRQQPGQSLTLIATANQGSEATYESGFVIDKFPISRPNLTFSTLTVSNMSPEDSSIYLCSVESPGETQYFGPGTRLLVL.

This clone was observed once. The chain recombines TRBV18 with TRBJ2-7, with D possibly being TRBD2 (5 bases). The germline V gene has CDR1 KGHSH and CDR2 LQKENI. This CDR3 region has 16 residues. V lost 3 bases, J lost 1 base, and 16 bases lay in between. The CDR3 DNA sequence: TGTGCCAGCTCACCTGGACTGACCCGCCTTTCCTACGAGCAGTACTTC. Translating gives CASSPGLTRLSYEQYF.

The chain recombines TRBV11-3 with TRBJ2-1; 13 nucleotides line up with TRBD2. The germline CDR1 and CDR2 sequences are SGHNT and YENEEA. CDR3 length: 15 residues. V lost 4 bases to trimming and J lost 9 bases; unmatched junction nucleotides: 6. CDR3 amino acids: CASSSGLAGELEQFF. The CDR3, as DNA: TGTGCCAGCAGCTCTGGACTAGCGGGAGAGCTTGAGCAGTTCTTC.